A single T cell receptor beta chain is shown here with its context. Its matching antigen is unknown. The sample belongs to a study of cytomegalovirus exposure and HLA in healthy donors. Study-level points and caveats: Both high specificity and high sensitivity reportedly marked the classifier's diagnosis of cytomegalovirus status. In terms of immune exposure information, only CMV serostatus was available.

PCR used 60 Vbeta primers and 13 Jbeta primers. Produced via immunoSEQ multiplex PCR; TCRdb's table is partial and in-frame only. The sample gives 200,000 to 300,000 clones, roughly four fifths of which show up once; approximately 2% is in the top ten. Input material: PBMCs. The source of this sequence is a woman aged 40 to 50 in good health and CMV-seropositive.

CDR3 nucleotides: TGTGCCAGTAGTTCAGGGGCCCTGAACACTGAAGCTTTCTTT. It is translated as CASSSGALNTEAFF. The chain uses TRBV19 and TRBJ1-1; tentatively, D is TRBD1 (6 bases). The CDR3 is 14 amino acids. Trimming removed 5 bases from V and 0 bases from J, with 10 bases in between. CDR1 and CDR2 (germline): LNHDA, SQIVND (reference sequence). The whole variable domain, remainder taken from reference TRBV19 and TRBJ1-1, is DGGITQSPKYLFRKEGQNVTLSCEQNLNHDAMYWYRQDPGQGLRLIYYSQIVNDFQKGDIAEGYSVSREKKESFPLTVTSAQKNPTAFYLCASSSGALNTEAFFGQGTRLTVV.